This T cell receptor (beta chain) was captured by sequencing in a study of blood T cell repertoires in COVID-19. About the study: The samples span acute and convalescent COVID-19 from the United States, Italy and Spain. T cells, B-cell-depleted T cells, or PBMCs supplied cDNA or gDNA.

How the authors handled the data: Amplification with reference gene primers provided the estimates of nucleated cell counts. Assay used: immunoSEQ multiplex PCR; TCRdb lists only in-frame clones, some missing. Clone size and the V and J calls come from that table; the DNA yielded D and trimming. This sample has 250,000 or so clones; approximately 80% occur once, and the top ten carry 5% to 7%. The receptor's source is a woman between 55 and 75 years old with active or convalescent COVID-19. Sequenced input: peripheral blood.

The chain's CDR3 is CASSYYRGMNTEAFF. The CDR3 nucleotides read TGTGCCAGCAGTTATTACAGGGGAATGAACACTGAAGCTTTCTTT. The chain links TRBV5-8 to TRBJ1-1; 7 bases match TRBD1. Per germline, CDR1 SGHTS and CDR2 YDEGEE. After removal of 5 bases from V and 0 bases from J, the junction contained 7 bases not matched to a gene. There are 15 residues in the CDR3.